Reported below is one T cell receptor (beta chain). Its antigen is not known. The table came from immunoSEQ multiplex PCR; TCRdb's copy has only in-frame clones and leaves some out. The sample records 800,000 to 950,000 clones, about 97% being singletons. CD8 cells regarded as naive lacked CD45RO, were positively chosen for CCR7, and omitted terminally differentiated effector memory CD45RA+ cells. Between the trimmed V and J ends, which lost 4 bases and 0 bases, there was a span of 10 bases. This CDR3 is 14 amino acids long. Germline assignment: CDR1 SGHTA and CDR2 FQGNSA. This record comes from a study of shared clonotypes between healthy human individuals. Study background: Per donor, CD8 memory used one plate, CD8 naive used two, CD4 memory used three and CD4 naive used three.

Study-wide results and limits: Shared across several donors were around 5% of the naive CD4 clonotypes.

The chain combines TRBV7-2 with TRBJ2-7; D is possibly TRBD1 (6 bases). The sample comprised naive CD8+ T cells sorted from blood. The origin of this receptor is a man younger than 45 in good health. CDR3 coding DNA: TGTGCCAGCAGCTCACAGGGTCGCTCCTACGAGCAGTACTTC. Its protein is CASSSQGRSYEQYF.